This T cell receptor (beta chain) was recovered during a study of blood T cells in healthy people across ages (dated by TCRdb to the mid-2010s). Background for the entire study: Template switching captured roughly one uniquely barcoded TCR beta cDNA molecule per two T cells in model experiments. Four age groups were formed from the donors: young (average approximately 15 years), middle-aged (around 37), aged (approximately 60) and long-lived (approximately 80). To track age-related changes in TCR beta repertoire diversity, the study relied on deep sequencing normalized with unique cDNA molecular identifiers. Donors of different ages were randomly distributed across sequencing lanes to avoid experimental bias. Using the same blood draw, the study looked at two additional independent replicas of 1 million unique cDNA reads for two donors, one aged 18 to 30 and the other aged 80 or older. Broad study findings and their caveats: Estimates of total diversity based on one million sequenced T cells were regarded as lower bounds and as underestimates. Since profiling was done on bulk unsorted PBMCs, naive and antigen-experienced compartments could not be conclusively compared. As age increased, observed TCR beta diversity per million T cells dropped in a roughly linear way, and a significant reduction was already evident by age 40. The long-lived group showed more naive CD4+ T cells, fewer expanded clones and increased TCR diversity than the aged group, suggesting age selection. Donor CMV infection status was unknown, potentially confounding age-related changes in expanded clonotypes. A strong correlation was found between observed TCR beta diversity and the percentage of naive T cells measured by flow cytometry.

Libraries came from 5' RACE. TCRdb records Illumina HiSeq 2500 as the sequencer. A second about 6 to 11 cycle PCR used a sample-barcoded 5' primer and a J-beta primer mix. A template-switch 5' adaptor carrying 12 random nucleotides introduced a unique molecular identifier onto each TCR beta cDNA molecule. Each sample yielded at least 2.5 million CDR3-containing paired-end reads. First-strand cDNA synthesis was performed from all RNA using the Mint cDNA synthesis kit, with priming by a TRBC-specific oligonucleotide. After uracil-DNA glycosylase treatment, a first 18-cycle PCR used universal primers M1SS and BC2_uni_R on all cDNA. Regarding the original processing steps: For normalization, 1 million high-quality reads were randomly selected from each sample, with every read carrying a distinct molecular identifier. Instead of being binned into consensus sequences, reads with shared molecular identifiers were discarded. MiTCR, set to a Q25 quality threshold and the strictest error-elimination algorithm, was used for CDR3 identification, clonotype clustering and error correction. Lower-bound total TCR beta diversity was estimated with a nonparametric unseen species model using Euler transformation. TCRdb reprocessing: public reads trimmed at Q25 with fastp, clones called with MiXCR, in-frame beta chains kept. CDR3 protein sequences are deduplicated, and each keeps its most common genes and DNA. None of the V and J calls come from the authors' own analysis; TCRdb made them. The sample table shows approximately 1,000,000 distinct CDR3 sequences, and 35% to 50% are seen once. 15% to 20% of the sample rests with the top ten.

The donors were roughly 40 Caucasian individuals from Russia, aged roughly 6 to 100 years, who were systemically healthy. Each donor gave roughly 9 milliliters of peripheral blood, drawn into EDTA-treated Vacutainer tubes. Ficoll-Paque density-gradient centrifugation was used to isolate PBMCs, with at least 7 million per sample. Trizol reagent was used to extract total RNA from PBMCs, with at least 5 micrograms per sample. Naive CD45RAhigh/CD27high T cell percentages were measured by flow cytometry on a PBMC aliquot from every donor. Measured from the cysteine to the phenylalanine, the CDR3 is 14 residues long. Just the 42-base CDR3 DNA is kept, in frame starting at base 1. The CDR1 and CDR2 encoded by the germline V gene are MDHEN and SYDVKM. V is cut back by 7 bases and J by 3 bases, with 9 bases in the junction unmatched. As to this clonotype: Its specific antigen is unknown. Within one base of it there is no much larger clone, and no base qualities were kept.

The chain uses TRBV28 and TRBJ2-7; TRBD2 agrees with 7 junctional bases. The receptor was derived from a woman aged 55-70 years in good health. The sequencing sample was made of blood. The CDR3 corresponds to CASTPFPSGYEQYF. The nucleotide sequence is given as TGTGCCAGCACCCCTTTTCCTAGCGGCTACGAGCAGTACTTC.